The sequence of this T cell receptor beta chain was determined in a study of T cell repertoires in cytomegalovirus infection. As for the study in general: Epitope selection comprised recently identified HLA-C-restricted CMV epitopes and well-studied HLA-B-restricted CMV epitopes. A matching HLA type, together with CMV infection, was signaled by public TCR beta signatures.

General observations from the study: Carriers of CMV plus the relevant HLA were identified by cumulative public TCR beta family frequency.

CDR1 is MNHNY, CDR2 SVGAGI, per germline (reference sequence). CDR3 size: 14 residues. Between the trimmed V and J ends, which lost 0 bases and 2 bases, there was a span of 7 bases. This clonotype appeared a few times. Its antigen is currently unknown. TCRdb analysed the reads with MiXCR anew, one entry per CDR3 protein. The sample lists about 890,000 distinct CDR3 sequences, around 32% occurring once. The clonotype comes from a human donor in good health (CMV status not recorded). Some clones in this sample may be carry-over from other donors' samples. The specimen comprised cultured CD8+ T cells from PBMCs, sampled from culture after CMV antigen stimulation. This sequence joins TRBV6-6 and TRBJ1-2; D gene uncertain. CDR3 bases: TGTGCCAGCAGTTACTCGACACCAAACTATGGCTACACCTTC. This encodes CASSYSTPNYGYTF.